This T cell receptor (beta chain) was documented in a study of Ad26.COV2.S vaccination and SARS-CoV-2 variants. Study-level background: Dosing was one shot or two shots 56 days apart. Study results and limitations: Researchers reported similar non-spike TCR breadth in vaccine and placebo recipients. Substantial breadth in spike-specific CD8+ and CD4+ T cell responses was reportedly seen after vaccination.

Here immunoSEQ multiplex PCR was the method, and the copy in TCRdb shows in-frame clones only, minus some. The repertoire holds 450,000 to 550,000 clones, with about 91% as singletons. Treatment specified: approximately 18 received Ad26.COV2.S at low or high dose, single or two shots; roughly five received placebo; per-sample allocation not given. The samples were gathered on day 63 after the first injection of vaccine or placebo. Of note for this clone: Its antigen is unknown.

The CDR3 consists of 15 residues. Germline-derived CDR1 and CDR2 are MDHEN and SYDVKM. Trimming removed 6 bases from V and 7 bases from J; junction bases left unmatched: 11. Sample: peripheral blood, taken in a trial of Ad26.COV2.S vaccine versus placebo. The chain links TRBV28 to TRBJ1-5, with 8 bases aligning to TRBD1. The sequence came from a person aged 18 to 59 who received the Ad26.COV2.S COVID-19 vaccine or a placebo. CDR3 DNA: TGTGCCAGCAGACGTACCGGGACAGGAACCCAGCCCCAGCATTTT. It encodes CASRRTGTGTQPQHF.